The rows below give T cell receptor beta chains drawn from one sample of a study of T cells after yellow fever vaccination. TCRdb re-called the 5' RACE reads with MiXCR, one entry per CDR3 protein. The sample shows under 550,000 distinct CDR3 sequences, 21% of them seen only once. Sequencing was performed on PBMCs, taken roughly 20 days after the first yellow fever vaccination. The receptor set was obtained from a man between 18 and 35 years old who received the YFV17D yellow fever vaccine. Both conserved end residues are part of each CDR3. D genes are given only for firm matches. Size is stated for part of the rows, as once, few or many counts, or as a class when the clone is expanded.

D,size,V,J,DNA,CDR3
.,.,TRBV20-1,TRBJ2-1,TGCAGTGCTAGAGATTACTGGGGGAGCTATGAGCAGTTCTTC,CSARDYWGSYEQFF
.,few,TRBV4-1,TRBJ1-2,TGCGCCAGCCAGCCGGCCCCGGTGATCTCCCCCACTTATGGCTACACCTTC,CASQPAPVISPTYGYTF
TRBD2,.,TRBV25-1,TRBJ2-1,TGTGCCAGCAGAGAAAACTCTAGCGGGGGGGCCAAGCCCGAGCAGTTCTTC,CASRENSSGGAKPEQFF
TRBD1,.,TRBV12-3/TRBV12-4,TRBJ2-7,TGTGCCAGCAGTCTCGACAGGGGGCCCTCCTACGAGCAGTACTTC,CASSLDRGPSYEQYF
.,few,TRBV4-1,TRBJ1-3,TGCGCCAGCAGCCAAGTTCCAGGGGCTCTGGGAAACACCATATATTTT,CASSQVPGALGNTIYF
.,.,TRBV20-1,TRBJ1-2,TGCAGTGCTAGGGAGGGGTATGGCTACACCTTC,CSAREGYGYTF
TRBD1,.,TRBV23-1,TRBJ2-6,TGCGCCAGCAGTCAGCCACCGGACAGGAAGGGGGCCAACGTCCTGACTTTC,CASSQPPDRKGANVLTF
.,many,TRBV20-1,TRBJ1-1,TGCAGTGCTAGGGGGGAAAACACTGAAGCTTTCTTT,CSARGENTEAFF
.,few,TRBV4-1,TRBJ1-2,TGCGCCAGCAGCCAAGACGTCGGGGGCACTGGGGGCTACACCTTC,CASSQDVGGTGGYTF
.,.,TRBV9,TRBJ2-4,TGTGCCAGCAGGGGACATACAAACATTCAGTACTTC,CASRGHTNIQYF
.,many,TRBV4-3,TRBJ2-1,TGCGCCAGCAGCCAACCCCCCCACCCGGGACCTTATGATGAGCAGTTCTTC,CASSQPPHPGPYDEQFF
.,.,TRBV7-2,TRBJ2-3,TGTGCCAGCAGCTTGCGACAGGCCCCTGATACGCAGTATTTT,CASSLRQAPDTQYF
TRBD2,.,TRBV28,TRBJ2-3,TGTGCCAGCAGTCCGTCCCATAGCGGGGGGGGCGATACGCAGTATTTT,CASSPSHSGGGDTQYF
.,.,TRBV7-2,TRBJ2-7,TGTGCCAGCAGCTTAACCCCTCGAGGCTACGAGCAGTACTTC,CASSLTPRGYEQYF
TRBD1,few,TRBV7-3,TRBJ2-1,TGTGCCAGCAGTTTAACGTCCGGGACAGGGGGCAATAATGAGCAGTTCTTC,CASSLTSGTGGNNEQFF
.,.,TRBV30,TRBJ2-7,TGTGCCTGGAGTGTACCCCCCCAACAGAGCGAGCAGTACTTC,CAWSVPPQQSEQYF
.,few,TRBV7-6,TRBJ2-3,TGTGCCAGCAACCACCCGGGACTCCCAGATACGCAGTATTTT,CASNHPGLPDTQYF
TRBD1,many,TRBV4-1,TRBJ1-6,TGCGCCACCCGACAGGGAGGGGGGATAAATTCACCCCTCCACTTT,CATRQGGGINSPLHF
.,many,TRBV18,TRBJ2-2,TGTGCCAGCAGCCCCCCGGGCACCGGGGAGCTGTTTTTT,CASSPPGTGELFF
.,few,TRBV11-2,TRBJ2-3,TGTGCCAGCAGCCCCCGGGACACGGGTACGCAGTATTTT,CASSPRDTGTQYF
TRBD1,.,TRBV5-1,TRBJ2-5,TGCGCCAGCAGCTTCCAGGGACAGGGAGGAGCAGAGACCCAGTACTTC,CASSFQGQGGAETQYF
TRBD1,many,TRBV7-2,TRBJ1-6,TGTGCCAGCAGCTTAGGGACAGGGGCCCCCTTTATATCACCCCTCCACTTT,CASSLGTGAPFISPLHF
.,few,TRBV15,TRBJ2-1,TGTGCCACCAGCAGAGATCTTGGGAATCACAATGAGCAGTTCTTC,CATSRDLGNHNEQFF
.,few,TRBV20-1,TRBJ2-3,TGCAGTGCTAGTGTGGACATTACAGATACGCAGTATTTT,CSASVDITDTQYF
TRBD2,few,TRBV7-2,TRBJ2-1,TGTGCCAGCAGCCCCCAGCGGGGGTTCAATGAGCAGTTCTTC,CASSPQRGFNEQFF
.,.,TRBV7-9,TRBJ1-1,TGTGCCAGCATCCGGGCGGGGAGAGGCGGCACTGAAGCTTTCTTT,CASIRAGRGGTEAFF
.,few,TRBV2,TRBJ2-5,TGTGCCAGCAGTGAAGCGGGGGAGACCCAGTACTTC,CASSEAGETQYF
TRBD1,few,TRBV28,TRBJ1-4,TGTGCCAGCAGTTCACTCCCGGGACAGGGTTTAACTAATGAAAAACTGTTTTTT,CASSSLPGQGLTNEKLFF
.,.,TRBV11-1,TRBJ2-1,TGTGCCAGCAGCGGAGCAGGAAGCTCCTACAATGAGCAGTTCTTC,CASSGAGSSYNEQFF
.,.,TRBV25-1,TRBJ2-4,TGTGCCAGCAGTGTGAGAAGTACCCAGGGGGGACTTATAGCCAAAAACATTCAGTACTTC,CASSVRSTQGGLIAKNIQYF
.,.,TRBV7-9,TRBJ1-6,TGTGCCAGCAGCTTTCGGGGGTATCGTTCACCCCTCCACTTT,CASSFRGYRSPLHF
.,many,TRBV7-3,TRBJ2-1,TGTGCCAGCAGTCTTATTGGCCTGGGGGAGCAGTTCTTC,CASSLIGLGEQFF
.,.,TRBV6-1,TRBJ2-2,TGTGCCAGCAGTAGGGACGTCCGGACGAACACCGGGGAGCTGTTTTTT,CASSRDVRTNTGELFF
TRBD2,few,TRBV7-2,TRBJ2-7,TGTGCCAGCAGGACGAAGCGGGGGGTCTCCTACGAGCAGTACTTC,CASRTKRGVSYEQYF
TRBD2,few,TRBV29-1,TRBJ2-3,TGCAGCGTTGGAATTGACCGGGGGGGCGTAACAGATACGCAGTATTTT,CSVGIDRGGVTDTQYF
TRBD2,.,TRBV5-1,TRBJ2-7,TGCGCCAGCCCCTGGGGGACTAGCGGTTTTTATGTGCAGTACTTC,CASPWGTSGFYVQYF
.,few,TRBV2,TRBJ2-5,TGTGCCAGCAGTGGTCCGAACTCCAATCCTATACAAGAGACCCAGTACTTC,CASSGPNSNPIQETQYF
TRBD1,few,TRBV6-5,TRBJ2-7,TGTGCCAGCAGTTACTCGATACAGGGGGCCTACGAGCAGTACTTC,CASSYSIQGAYEQYF
.,few,TRBV9,TRBJ1-2,TGTGCCAGCAGTGATGCAGGGCTTTATGGCTACACCTTC,CASSDAGLYGYTF
TRBD1,.,TRBV6-1,TRBJ2-3,TGTGCCAGCACGGGGACAGGGGGAGATACGCAGTATTTT,CASTGTGGDTQYF
TRBD1,few,TRBV3-1,TRBJ1-6,TGTGCCAGCAGCCAGGGACAGTGGCGATCACCCCTCCACTTT,CASSQGQWRSPLHF
TRBD2,.,TRBV10-3,TRBJ2-1,TGTGCCATCAGTTATTCAGGCGGGGGCAATGAGCAGTTCTTC,CAISYSGGGNEQFF
TRBD2,few,TRBV6-2/TRBV6-3,TRBJ2-1,TGTGCCAGCAGTCGCTCAATAGCGGGGGGCCTTCACAATGAGCAGTTCTTC,CASSRSIAGGLHNEQFF
TRBD2,.,TRBV27,TRBJ2-1,TGTGCCAGCAGTTCCTCGGGGGGTCGGAACAATGAGCAGTTCTTC,CASSSSGGRNNEQFF
.,few,TRBV6-5,TRBJ1-6,TGTGCCAGCAGTTACACCCGGGGTGACTCACCCCTCCACTTT,CASSYTRGDSPLHF
.,few,TRBV6-2/TRBV6-3,TRBJ2-2,TGTGCCGCCTTCCAGGGATTCACCGGGGAGCTGTTTTTT,CAAFQGFTGELFF
.,few,TRBV20-1,TRBJ1-4,TGCAGTGCTAGACCCCTCTCGGGGGAGGGGGAAAAACTGTTTTTT,CSARPLSGEGEKLFF
.,.,TRBV20-1,TRBJ1-1,TGCAGTGCTAGAGAGGGCCGGTGGGGGGACACTGAAGCTTTCTTT,CSAREGRWGDTEAFF
TRBD1,few,TRBV7-7,TRBJ2-5,TGTGCCAGCAGCTTTTACAGGGGGGAGACCCAGTACTTC,CASSFYRGETQYF
.,.,TRBV28,TRBJ2-2,TGTGCCACCTGGACAGCTATGGGAAACGGGGAGCTGTTTTTT,CATWTAMGNGELFF
.,.,TRBV29-1,TRBJ2-3,TGCAGCGTTGAAGGGCCCCCAAGGGATACGCAGTATTTT,CSVEGPPRDTQYF
.,few,TRBV12-3/TRBV12-4,TRBJ1-5,TGTGCCAGCACCGTCGGGAGGGGCAATCAGCCCCAGCATTTT,CASTVGRGNQPQHF
TRBD1,few,TRBV7-9,TRBJ1-5,TGTGCCAGCAGCTTAGGCCCAGGGGGGCCCCAGCATTTT,CASSLGPGGPQHF
.,.,TRBV9,TRBJ1-4,TGTGCCAGCAGCTTCGGACCCGGCGGCGAAAAACTGTTTTTT,CASSFGPGGEKLFF
.,.,TRBV24-1,TRBJ2-3,TGTGCCACCAGTGTAGGCGGAAGCACAGATACGCAGTATTTT,CATSVGGSTDTQYF
.,.,TRBV6-2/TRBV6-3,TRBJ1-2,TGTGCCACCAACCAGTACAGCTTTAACTATGGCTACACCTTC,CATNQYSFNYGYTF
.,few,TRBV21-1,TRBJ2-6,TGTGCCAGCAGCCCAGCAAGGACCGGGGCCAACGTCCTGACTTTC,CASSPARTGANVLTF
.,.,TRBV7-2,TRBJ2-1,TGTGCCAGCAGCTTAGGAGTAGTTGAGCAGTTCTTC,CASSLGVVEQFF
TRBD2,.,TRBV11-2,TRBJ2-1,TGTGCCAGCAGCAGATGGGCTAGCGGGGCACCAGTCGGGCAGTTCTTC,CASSRWASGAPVGQFF
TRBD1,.,TRBV7-8,TRBJ2-1,TGTGCCAGCAGCCTAGTGGGACAGGACAATGAGCAGTTCTTC,CASSLVGQDNEQFF